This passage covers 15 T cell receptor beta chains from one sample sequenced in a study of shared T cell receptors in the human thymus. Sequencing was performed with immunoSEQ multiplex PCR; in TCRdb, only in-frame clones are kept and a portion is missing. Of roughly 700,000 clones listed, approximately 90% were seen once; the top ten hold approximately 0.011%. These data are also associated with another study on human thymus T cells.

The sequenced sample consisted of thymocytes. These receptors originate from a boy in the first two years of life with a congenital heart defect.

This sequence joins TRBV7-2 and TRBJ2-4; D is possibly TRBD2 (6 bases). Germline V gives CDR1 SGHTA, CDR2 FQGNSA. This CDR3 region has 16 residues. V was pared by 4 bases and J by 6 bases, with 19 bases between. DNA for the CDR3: TGTGCCAGCAGCTACCGGGACTTCCCCGGGGGAAACATTCAGTACTTC. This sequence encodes CASSYRDFPGGNIQYF.

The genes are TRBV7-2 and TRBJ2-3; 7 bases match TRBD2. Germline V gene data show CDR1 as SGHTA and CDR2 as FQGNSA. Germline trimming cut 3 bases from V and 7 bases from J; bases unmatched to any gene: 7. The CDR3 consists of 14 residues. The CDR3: CASSFLCGSNTQYF. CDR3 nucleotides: TGTGCCAGCAGCTTTCTCTGCGGGAGTAATACGCAGTATTTT.

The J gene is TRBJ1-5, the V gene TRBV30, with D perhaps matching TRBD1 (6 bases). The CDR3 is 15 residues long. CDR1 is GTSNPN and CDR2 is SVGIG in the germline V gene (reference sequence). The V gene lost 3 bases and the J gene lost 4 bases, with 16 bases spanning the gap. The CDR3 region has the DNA TGTGCCTGGAGGGACAGAGGGCCGCCGAATCAGCCCCAGCATTTT. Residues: CAWRDRGPPNQPQHF.

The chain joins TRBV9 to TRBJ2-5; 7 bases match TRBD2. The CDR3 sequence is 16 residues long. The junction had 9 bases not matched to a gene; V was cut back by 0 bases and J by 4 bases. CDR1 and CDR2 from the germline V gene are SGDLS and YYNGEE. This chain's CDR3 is CASSVEDREDLETQYF. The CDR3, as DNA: TGTGCCAGCAGCGTAGAGGACCGGGAGGATTTAGAGACCCAGTACTTC.

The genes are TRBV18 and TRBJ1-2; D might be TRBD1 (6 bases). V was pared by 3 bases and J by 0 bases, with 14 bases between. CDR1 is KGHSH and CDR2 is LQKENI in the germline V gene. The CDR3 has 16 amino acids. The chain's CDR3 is CASSPRGQAANYGYTF. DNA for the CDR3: TGTGCCAGCTCACCGCGGGGGCAAGCAGCTAACTATGGCTACACCTTC.

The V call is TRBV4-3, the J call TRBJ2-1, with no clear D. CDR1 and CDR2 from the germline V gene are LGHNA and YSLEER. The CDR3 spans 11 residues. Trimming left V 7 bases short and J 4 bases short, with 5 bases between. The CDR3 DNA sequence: TGCGCCAGCATGGAGTACAATGAGCAGTTCTTC. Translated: CASMEYNEQFF.

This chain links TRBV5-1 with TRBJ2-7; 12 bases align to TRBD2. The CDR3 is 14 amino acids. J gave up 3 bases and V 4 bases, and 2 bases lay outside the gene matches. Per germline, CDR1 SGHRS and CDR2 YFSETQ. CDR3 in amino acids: CASSRGLAGYEQYF. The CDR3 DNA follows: TGCGCCAGCAGCCGGGGACTAGCGGGCTACGAGCAGTACTTC.

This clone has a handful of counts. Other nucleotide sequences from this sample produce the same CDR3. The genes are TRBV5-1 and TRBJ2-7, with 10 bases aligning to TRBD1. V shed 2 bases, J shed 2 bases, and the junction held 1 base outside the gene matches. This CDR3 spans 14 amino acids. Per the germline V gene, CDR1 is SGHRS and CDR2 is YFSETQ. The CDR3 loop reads CASSLGQGAYEQYF. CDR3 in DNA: TGCGCCAGCAGCTTAGGACAGGGGGCCTACGAGCAGTACTTC.

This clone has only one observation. CDR3 amino acids: CAWSEVRGNTEAFF. The DNA of the CDR3 is TGTGCCTGGAGTGAAGTCCGGGGGAACACTGAAGCTTTCTTT. The chain employs TRBV30 and TRBJ1-1; no firm D call. The CDR3 consists of 14 residues. Germline V gives CDR1 GTSNPN, CDR2 SVGIG (reference sequence). Deletions cut 1 base from V and 1 base from J, with 10 bases between.

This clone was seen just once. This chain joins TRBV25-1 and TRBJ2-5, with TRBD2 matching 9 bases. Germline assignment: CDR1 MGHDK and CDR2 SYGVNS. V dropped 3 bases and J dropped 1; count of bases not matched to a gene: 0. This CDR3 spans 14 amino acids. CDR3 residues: CASSETSGQETQYF. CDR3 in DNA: TGTGCCAGCAGTGAGACTAGCGGCCAAGAGACCCAGTACTTC.

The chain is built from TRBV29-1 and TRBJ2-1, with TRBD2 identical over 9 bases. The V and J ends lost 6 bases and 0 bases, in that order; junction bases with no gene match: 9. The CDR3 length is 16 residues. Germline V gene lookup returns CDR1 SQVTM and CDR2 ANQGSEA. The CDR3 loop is CSVGEGGRASYNEQFF. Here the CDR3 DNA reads TGCAGCGTGGGGGAGGGCGGGAGGGCCTCCTACAATGAGCAGTTCTTC.

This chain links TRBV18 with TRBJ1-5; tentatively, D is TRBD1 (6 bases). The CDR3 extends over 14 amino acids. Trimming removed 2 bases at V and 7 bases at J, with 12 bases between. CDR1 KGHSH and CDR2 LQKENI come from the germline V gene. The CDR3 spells CASSPRGSDQPQHF. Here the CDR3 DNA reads TGTGCCAGCTCACCAAGGGGGTCAGACCAGCCCCAGCATTTT.

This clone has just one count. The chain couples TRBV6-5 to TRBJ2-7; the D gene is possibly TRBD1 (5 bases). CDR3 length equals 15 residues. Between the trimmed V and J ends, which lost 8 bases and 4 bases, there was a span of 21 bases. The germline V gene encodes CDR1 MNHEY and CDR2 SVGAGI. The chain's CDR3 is CASRPRTPVIYEQYF. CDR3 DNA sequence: TGTGCCAGCCGGCCCAGGACACCCGTAATATACGAGCAGTACTTC.

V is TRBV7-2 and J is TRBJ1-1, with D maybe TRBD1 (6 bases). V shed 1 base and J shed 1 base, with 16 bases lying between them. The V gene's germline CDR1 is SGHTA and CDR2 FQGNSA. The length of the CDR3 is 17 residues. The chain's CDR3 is CASSLDRGQQGNTEAFF. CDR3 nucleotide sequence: TGTGCCAGCAGCTTAGATAGGGGCCAACAGGGGAACACTGAAGCTTTCTTT.

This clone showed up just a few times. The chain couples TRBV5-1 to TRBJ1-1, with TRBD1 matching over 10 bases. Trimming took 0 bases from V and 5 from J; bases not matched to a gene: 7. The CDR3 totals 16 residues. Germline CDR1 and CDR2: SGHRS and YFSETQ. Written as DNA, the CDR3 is TGCGCCAGCAGCTTGGGACAGGGGGCAGGGAGGACTGAAGCTTTCTTT. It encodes CASSLGQGAGRTEAFF.